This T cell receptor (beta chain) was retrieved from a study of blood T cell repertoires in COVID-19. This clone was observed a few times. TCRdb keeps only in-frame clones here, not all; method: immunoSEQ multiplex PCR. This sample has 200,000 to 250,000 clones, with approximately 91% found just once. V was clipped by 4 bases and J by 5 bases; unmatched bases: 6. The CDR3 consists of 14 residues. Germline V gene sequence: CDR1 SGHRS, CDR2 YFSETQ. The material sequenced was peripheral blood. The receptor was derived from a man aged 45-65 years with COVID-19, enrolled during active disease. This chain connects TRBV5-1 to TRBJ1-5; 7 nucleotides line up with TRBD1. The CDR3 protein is CASSHTGVHQPQHF. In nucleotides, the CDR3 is TGCGCCAGCAGCCATACAGGGGTTCATCAGCCCCAGCATTTT.